Listed here are 25 T cell receptor beta chains from one sample, sequenced in a study of blood T cell repertoires in COVID-19. Only in-frame clones appear in the TCRdb table, and some are missing; sequencing was by immunoSEQ multiplex PCR. This sample yields 300,000 or so clones, of which approximately 86% are seen a single time; 1.3% belongs to the top ten. The specimen sequenced was peripheral blood. The origin of the receptors is a man aged 65-85 years with acute or convalescent COVID-19.

This chain uses TRBV4-2 with TRBJ2-3, with 7 bases identical to TRBD2. The CDR3 contains 17 residues. The ends lost 1 base at V and 0 bases at J; junction bases unmatched: 7. CDR1 is LGHNA, CDR2 YNFKEQ, per germline. The CDR3 loop reads CASSQGPSGASTDTQYF. CDR3 DNA sequence: TGTGCCAGCAGCCAAGGCCCAAGCGGGGCTAGCACAGATACGCAGTATTTT.

This chain joins TRBV19 and TRBJ1-5; no clear D. The CDR3 covers 14 residues. V dropped 3 bases and J dropped 2 bases, with 8 bases sitting between them. Per the germline V gene, CDR1 is LNHDA and CDR2 is SQIVND (reference sequence). Written as DNA, the CDR3 is TGTGCCAGTAGTATGAGGGAAGGCAATCAGCCCCAGCATTTT. Translation: CASSMREGNQPQHF. The variable domain in full, completed from reference TRBV19 and TRBJ1-5, reads DGGITQSPKYLFRKEGQNVTLSCEQNLNHDAMYWYRQDPGQGLRLIYYSQIVNDFQKGDIAEGYSVSREKKESFPLTVTSAQKNPTAFYLCASSMREGNQPQHFGDGTRLSIL.

V usage is TRBV24-1 and J usage is TRBJ2-3; a weak D match, TRBD1 (6 bases). Deletions cut 3 bases from V and 4 bases from J, with 13 bases between. The CDR3 covers 15 residues. CDR1 is KGHDR and CDR2 is SFDVKD in the germline V gene. DNA of the CDR3: TGTGCCACCAGTGATCCAGGGGATACCGCAGATACGCAGTATTTT. The encoded protein is CATSDPGDTADTQYF.

The chain is built from TRBV4-2 and TRBJ2-1, with 12 bases identical to TRBD2. Germline V gene sequence: CDR1 LGHNA, CDR2 YNFKEQ. The CDR3 has 16 amino acids. With 4 bases clipped from V and 5 bases from J, the junction kept 6 bases outside the gene matches. The CDR3 protein is CASSRLLAGGNNEQFF. For the CDR3, the DNA is TGTGCCAGCAGCCGCCTCCTAGCGGGGGGGAACAATGAGCAGTTCTTC.

J is TRBJ1-5 and V is TRBV30, with 7 bases aligning to TRBD1. Germline assignment: CDR1 GTSNPN and CDR2 SVGIG (reference sequence). The CDR3 extends over 15 amino acids. J gave up 0 bases and V 4 bases, and 6 bases lay outside the gene matches. CDR3: CAWIRGQNSNQPQHF. The CDR3 DNA reads TGTGCCTGGATAAGGGGACAGAATAGCAATCAGCCCCAGCATTTT.

The rearrangement uses TRBV7-7 and TRBJ2-7, with no clear D. V was cut by 3 bases and J by 2 bases, with 11 bases left in between. Germline assignment: CDR1 SSHAT and CDR2 FNYEAQ (reference sequence). CDR3 length equals 14 residues. This chain's CDR3 is CASSFSPGPYEQYF. DNA for the CDR3: TGTGCCAGCAGCTTTAGCCCCGGCCCCTACGAGCAGTACTTC.

This rearrangement joins TRBV5-6 to TRBJ2-1, with TRBD2 identical over 9 bases. The length of the CDR3 is 17 residues. Trimming removed 0 bases from V and 12 bases from J; junction bases left unmatched: 16. Germline values: CDR1 SGHDT, CDR2 YYEEEE. The chain's CDR3 is CASSLARVALAGIVQFF. Here the CDR3 DNA reads TGTGCCAGCAGCTTGGCGCGAGTGGCTCTAGCGGGGATTGTGCAGTTCTTC.

The V call is TRBV28, the J call TRBJ1-4; perhaps TRBD1 as D (5 bases). The CDR3 has 15 amino acids. V lost 5 bases and J lost 8, with 18 bases in between. In germline, CDR1 is MDHEN, CDR2 SYDVKM. CDR3 region: CASSPRGLNSEKLFF. The CDR3 DNA is TGTGCCAGCAGTCCCCGGGGACTTAATTCCGAAAAACTGTTTTTT.

The chain uses TRBV5-1 and TRBJ2-3; a possible D gene is TRBD1 (5 bases). The CDR3 covers 17 residues. V was pared by 0 bases and J by 2 bases, with 16 bases between. From germline, CDR1 is SGHRS and CDR2 YFSETQ. The CDR3 bases are TGCGCCAGCAGCTTGGGGGCTAGGGGCGGTTTCACAGATACGCAGTATTTT. Its translation is CASSLGARGGFTDTQYF.

The chain combines TRBV29-1 with TRBJ1-4; unclear D gene. The CDR3 runs 14 residues. From germline, CDR1 is SQVTM and CDR2 ANQGSEA. The V end lost 8 bases, the J end lost 5 bases, and 18 bases lay between the germline ends. CDR3 residues: CSIPMGAGNEKLFF. The CDR3 bases are TGCAGCATCCCAATGGGCGCAGGAAATGAAAAACTGTTTTTT.

This clone was observed a single time. The chain joins TRBV6-5 to TRBJ2-6, with D perhaps TRBD2 (6 bases). The CDR3 has 15 amino acids. V was trimmed by 5 bases and J by 0 bases, leaving 8 bases between them. Germline V gene lookup returns CDR1 MNHEY and CDR2 SVGAGI. In DNA form, the CDR3 reads TGTGCCAGCAGTCGGGAGATCTCTGGGGCCAACGTCCTGACTTTC. This translates into CASSREISGANVLTF.

The chain recombines TRBV7-2 with TRBJ2-7; TRBD1 is a possible D gene (5 bases). Trimming left V 0 bases short and J 0 bases short, with 9 bases between. From germline, CDR1 is SGHTA and CDR2 FQGNSA. The CDR3 has 15 amino acids. The chain's CDR3 is CASSLAQATSYEQYF. CDR3 in DNA: TGTGCCAGCAGCTTAGCACAGGCTACCTCCTACGAGCAGTACTTC.

This clone was seen just once. The J gene is TRBJ2-7, the V gene TRBV28; TRBD1 agrees at 7 bases. V was clipped by 4 bases and J by 2 bases; unmatched bases: 2. Per germline, CDR1 MDHEN and CDR2 SYDVKM. CDR3 size: 13 residues. CDR3 in amino acids: CASSSGQTYEQYF. The DNA for the CDR3 is TGTGCCAGCAGTTCGGGACAGACCTACGAGCAGTACTTC.

The chain is built from TRBV11-2 and TRBJ2-2, with 12 bases identical to TRBD1. V was clipped by 4 bases and J by 7 bases; unmatched bases: 4. Germline loops: CDR1 SGHAT, CDR2 FQNNGV. CDR3 size: 15 residues. CDR3 residues: CASSSGQGAVGELFF. For the CDR3, the DNA is TGTGCCAGCAGCTCGGGACAGGGGGCGGTCGGGGAGCTGTTTTTT.

This chain connects TRBV7-3 to TRBJ1-5; TRBD1 matches 10 bases. The length of the CDR3 is 18 residues. The V gene's germline CDR1 is SGHTA and CDR2 FQGTGA. The V segment lost 4 bases and the J segment 7 bases; nucleotides outside the gene matches: 16. CDR3 nucleotide sequence: TGTGCCAGCAGCTCCTCAGTGAGGGACAGGGGAAGTTGGCAGCCCCAGCATTTT. Translation gives CASSSSVRDRGSWQPQHF.

This rearrangement joins TRBV2 to TRBJ2-1; tentatively, D is TRBD2 (5 bases). This CDR3 has 14 residues. V was trimmed by 11 bases and J by 6 bases, leaving 20 bases between them. CDR1 and CDR2 from the germline V gene are SNHLY and FYNNEI. The CDR3: CAAAKGATFNEQFF. CDR3 coding DNA: TGTGCCGCAGCAAAGGGAGCGACTTTCAATGAGCAGTTCTTC.

This chain connects TRBV7-2 to TRBJ2-5, with D possibly TRBD2 on 5 matching bases. Germline V CDR1 and CDR2: SGHTA, FQGNSA. The V gene lost 1 base and the J gene lost 5 bases, with 8 bases spanning the gap. This CDR3 is built from 13 residues. CDR3 bases: TGTGCCAGCAGCTTAGGAGGGCGGGAGACCCAGTACTTC. Protein product: CASSLGGRETQYF.

V is TRBV5-5 and J is TRBJ2-5; TRBD2 aligns across 7 bases. Trimming cost V 2 bases and J 5 bases; bases outside gene matches: 3. This CDR3 spans 13 amino acids. Germline CDR1 is SGHKS and CDR2 is YYEKEE (reference sequence). The CDR3 is CASSLTGGETQYF. The CDR3 DNA follows: TGTGCCAGCAGCTTAACGGGAGGTGAGACCCAGTACTTC.

The J gene is TRBJ1-3, the V gene TRBV5-4; 11 bases fit TRBD1. CDR3 length: 14 residues. The germline CDR1 and CDR2 sequences are SGHNT and YYREEE (reference sequence). Trimming took 2 bases from V and 7 from J; bases not matched to a gene: 2. The CDR3, as DNA: TGTGCCAGCAGCTTCCGGGACAGGGGGAACACCATATATTTT. Translating gives CASSFRDRGNTIYF.

The rearrangement joins TRBV29-1 to TRBJ1-1; 7 nucleotides line up with TRBD1. Losses at the gene ends were 7 bases for V and 4 bases for J; bases not matched to a gene: 12. The CDR3 totals 14 residues. In germline, CDR1 is SQVTM, CDR2 ANQGSEA. CDR3 in amino acids: CSGYSQGLATEAFF. The DNA for the CDR3 is TGCAGCGGATACTCACAGGGGCTGGCCACTGAAGCTTTCTTT.

The chain's CDR3 is CASSLRGTTPGNTIYF. The CDR3 DNA follows: TGTGCCAGCAGCTTGAGGGGGACCACCCCTGGAAACACCATATATTTT. This rearrangement joins TRBV5-4 to TRBJ1-3, with TRBD1 as a possible D gene (6 bases). The length of the CDR3 is 16 residues. Germline CDR1 and CDR2: SGHNT and YYREEE (reference sequence). Trimming took off 1 base at V and 2 bases at J, with 13 bases between the two ends.

The chain has TRBV27 and TRBJ2-1; possible D gene TRBD1, 5 bases. The length of the CDR3 is 15 residues. The germline V gene has CDR1 MNHEY and CDR2 SMNVEV (reference sequence). Trimming removed 0 bases at V and 7 bases at J, with 13 bases between. CDR3: CASSLSLHKGNEQFF. CDR3 sequence (DNA): TGTGCCAGCAGTTTATCTCTCCATAAGGGGAATGAGCAGTTCTTC.

The V call is TRBV11-2, the J call TRBJ2-4; the D gene is possibly TRBD2 (5 bases). V was shortened by 5 bases and J by 12 bases, with 32 bases between the two germline ends. This CDR3 contains 18 residues. Germline V lookup: CDR1 SGHAT, CDR2 FQNNGV. CDR3 region: CASSQRRSRTPPVGDQYF. The CDR3, as DNA: TGTGCCAGCAGCCAAAGGAGGAGCAGGACCCCGCCCGTTGGTGATCAGTACTTC. Looking up the rest from reference TRBV11-2 and TRBJ2-4 gives the full variable domain: EAGVAQSPRYKIIEKRQSVAFWCNPISGHATLYWYQQILGQGPKLLIQFQNNGVVDDSQLPKDRFSAERLKGVDSTLKIQPAKLEDSAVYLCASSQRRSRTPPVGDQYFGAGTRLSVL.

V is TRBV27 and J is TRBJ2-2; D might be TRBD1 (5 bases). The germline V and J ends were trimmed by 7 bases and 6 bases, with 18 bases remaining between them. In germline, CDR1 is MNHEY, CDR2 SMNVEV (reference sequence). This CDR3 is built from 15 residues. In nucleotides, the CDR3 is TGTGCCAGCAAACCGGGCAGGGTGGGGTCCGGGGAGCTGTTTTTT. Residues: CASKPGRVGSGELFF.

The chain carries TRBV5-4 and TRBJ1-1; TRBD1 matches 8 bases. The CDR3 runs to 14 residues. Germline V lookup: CDR1 SGHNT, CDR2 YYREEE (reference sequence). The V and J ends lost 4 bases and 4 bases, in that order; junction bases with no gene match: 6. CDR3 protein: CASSRDRWVTEAFF. CDR3 sequence (DNA): TGTGCCAGCAGCCGGGACAGGTGGGTCACTGAAGCTTTCTTT.